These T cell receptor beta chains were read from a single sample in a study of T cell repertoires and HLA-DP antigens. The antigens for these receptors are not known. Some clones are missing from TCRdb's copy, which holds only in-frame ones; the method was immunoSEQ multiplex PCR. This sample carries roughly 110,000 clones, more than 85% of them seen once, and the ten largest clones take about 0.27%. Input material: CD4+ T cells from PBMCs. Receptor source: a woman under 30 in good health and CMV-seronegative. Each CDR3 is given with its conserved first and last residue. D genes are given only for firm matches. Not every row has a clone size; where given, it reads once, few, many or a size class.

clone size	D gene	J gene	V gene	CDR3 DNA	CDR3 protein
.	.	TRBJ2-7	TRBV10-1	TGCGCCAGCAGTGCGACAGAAAACGAGCAGTACTTC	CASSATENEQYF
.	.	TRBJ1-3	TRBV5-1	TGCGCCAGCAGCCAAGGGGCCTCTGGAAACACCATATATTTT	CASSQGASGNTIYF
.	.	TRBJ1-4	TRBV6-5	TGTGCCAGCAAGGGGACCATTAATGAAAAACTGTTTTTT	CASKGTINEKLFF
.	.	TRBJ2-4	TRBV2	TGTGCCAGCAGTGCTTTGACTACCCCCGGGGTGATTCAGTACTTC	CASSALTTPGVIQYF
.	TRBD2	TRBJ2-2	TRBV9	TGTGCCAGCAGCGTAGTTCTCGGGGGGACCGGGGAGCTGTTTTTT	CASSVVLGGTGELFF
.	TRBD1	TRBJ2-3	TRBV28	TGTGCCAGCAGTTTCCCAGGGACAGGGGATACCGATACGCAGTATTTT	CASSFPGTGDTDTQYF
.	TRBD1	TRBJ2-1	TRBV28	TGTGCCAGCGGGGCTGGACAGGGTTACAATGAGCAGTTCTTC	CASGAGQGYNEQFF
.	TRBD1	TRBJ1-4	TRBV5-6	TGTGCCAGCAGCCGCCGTTATATTTCAGGGGGCCCTATGGAGGGGAAACTGTTTTTT	CASSRRYISGGPMEGKLFF
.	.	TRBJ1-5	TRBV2	TGTGCCAGCAGTGAGATGGGCAATCAGCCCCAGCATTTT	CASSEMGNQPQHF
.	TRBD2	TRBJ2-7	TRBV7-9	TGTGCCAGCCTCTTGACAGCGGGAGGATCCTACGAGCAGTACTTC	CASLLTAGGSYEQYF
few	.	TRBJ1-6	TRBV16	TGTGCCAGCAGCCCGGGGAGGGGTCCCCTCCACTTT	CASSPGRGPLHF
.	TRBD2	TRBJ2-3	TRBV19	TGTGCCAGTAGTATCCTAGCGGGGCCGGGCACAGATACGCAGTATTTT	CASSILAGPGTDTQYF
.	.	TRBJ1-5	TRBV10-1	TGCGCCAGCAGTGAGATTATTAGACCTCCTAGCAATCAGCCCCAGCATTTT	CASSEIIRPPSNQPQHF
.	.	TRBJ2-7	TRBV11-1	TGTGCCAGCAGCTTAGTTGCCGGTCACTCCTACGAGCAGTACTTC	CASSLVAGHSYEQYF
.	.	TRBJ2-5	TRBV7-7	TGTGCTAGCAGCGACCTCCTCCCCCAAGAGACCCAGTACTTC	CASSDLLPQETQYF
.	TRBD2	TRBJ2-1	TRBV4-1	TGCGCCAGCCGCCCCACTAGCGGCACTAGAAATGAGCAGTTCTTC	CASRPTSGTRNEQFF
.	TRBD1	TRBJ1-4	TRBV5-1	TGCGCCAGCAGCTTGGGACAGGGGGCGCCCCGAGAAAAACTGTTTTTT	CASSLGQGAPREKLFF
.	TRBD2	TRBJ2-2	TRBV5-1	TGCGCCAGCAGCTTTGTCTCTAGCGGGAGTCTAACCGGGGAGCTGTTTTTT	CASSFVSSGSLTGELFF
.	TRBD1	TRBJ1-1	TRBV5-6	TGTGCCAGCAGCCCTATTAGGGGACAGGGAACATTAATGAACACTGAAGCTTTCTTT	CASSPIRGQGTLMNTEAFF
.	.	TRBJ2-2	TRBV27	TGTGCCAGCAGTTTATTTTTTAGTAACACCGGGGAGCTGTTTTTT	CASSLFFSNTGELFF
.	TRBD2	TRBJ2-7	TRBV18	TGTGCCAGCTCACCACCGGCTAGCGGTATTACCTACGAGCAGTACTTC	CASSPPASGITYEQYF
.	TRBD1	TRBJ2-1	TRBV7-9	TGTGCCAGCAGCCCATACAGGGGGCGAGGGGATGAGCAGTTCTTC	CASSPYRGRGDEQFF
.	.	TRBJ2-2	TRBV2	TGTGCCAGCGCCCCAGCCAACACCGGGGAGCTGTTTTTT	CASAPANTGELFF
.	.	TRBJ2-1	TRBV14	TGTGCCAGCAGCCAACACAGGTTCAGGAATGAGCAGTTCTTC	CASSQHRFRNEQFF